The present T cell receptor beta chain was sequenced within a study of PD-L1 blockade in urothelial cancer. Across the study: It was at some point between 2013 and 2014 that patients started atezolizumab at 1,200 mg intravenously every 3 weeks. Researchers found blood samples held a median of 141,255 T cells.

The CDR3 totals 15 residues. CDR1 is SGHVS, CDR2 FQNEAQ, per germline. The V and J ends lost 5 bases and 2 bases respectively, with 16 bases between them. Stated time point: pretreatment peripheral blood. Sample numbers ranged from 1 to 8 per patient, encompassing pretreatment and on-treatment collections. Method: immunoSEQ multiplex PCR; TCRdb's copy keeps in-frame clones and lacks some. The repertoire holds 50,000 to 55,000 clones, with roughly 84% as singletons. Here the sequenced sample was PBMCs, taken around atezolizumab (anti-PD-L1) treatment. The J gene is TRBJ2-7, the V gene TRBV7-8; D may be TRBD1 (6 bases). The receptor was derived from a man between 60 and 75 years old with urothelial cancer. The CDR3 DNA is TGTGCCAGCAGCCCCACCACAGGGATGACCTACGAGCAGTACTTC. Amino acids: CASSPTTGMTYEQYF.